The present TCR beta chain was sequenced within a study of CD8+ T cells in alopecia areata. The overall study: Twice daily, treated patients received 5 to 10 mg of oral tofacitinib. After 6 to 18 months of tofacitinib, follow-up continued 6 months off drug.

Lesional scalp punch biopsies and peripheral blood were collected from alopecia areata patients. Isolation of CD4+ and CD8+ T cells from PBMCs was achieved by sorting. After isolation, RNA underwent reverse transcription to generate cDNA as the sequencing template. Generated by immunoSEQ multiplex PCR, the TCRdb table keeps only in-frame clones and is missing some. Of more than 75,000 clones listed, less than 50% are singletons. V gave up 6 bases and J gave up 5 bases, with 20 bases separating them. This CDR3 contains 15 residues. The germline V gene has CDR1 SGHNT and CDR2 YYREEE (reference sequence).

This receptor was identified in a human donor with alopecia areata. The V gene is TRBV5-4, the J gene TRBJ2-5; perhaps TRBD1 as D (7 bases). Sequenced: CD4+ T cells sorted from blood. CDR3 in DNA: TGTGCCAGCAAGGGGGGAACAGGGGCGGGGGAGACCCAGTACTTC. This translates into CASKGGTGAGETQYF.